The clone carrying this T cell receptor beta chain has just one count. Germline V gene lookup returns CDR1 MNHEY and CDR2 SMNVEV (reference sequence). Trimming left V 0 bases short and J 4 bases short, with 8 bases between. The CDR3 is made up of 14 amino acids. Researchers report immunoSEQ v3.0 was run at survey level. Sequencing used immunoSEQ multiplex PCR; TCRdb keeps in-frame clones, though not all of them. This table has tens of thousands of clones, over 90% appearing once. This record comes from a study of long-term antiretroviral therapy in people with HIV. Sequenced here: unsorted PBMCs, sampled 5.3 years after starting antiretroviral therapy. The sequence came from a man in his forties or fifties with HIV. This chain uses TRBV27 with TRBJ2-3; D is ambiguous. In DNA form, the CDR3 reads TGTGCCAGCAGTTTATCACTTCTGGCAGATACGCAGTATTTT. As protein: CASSLSLLADTQYF.